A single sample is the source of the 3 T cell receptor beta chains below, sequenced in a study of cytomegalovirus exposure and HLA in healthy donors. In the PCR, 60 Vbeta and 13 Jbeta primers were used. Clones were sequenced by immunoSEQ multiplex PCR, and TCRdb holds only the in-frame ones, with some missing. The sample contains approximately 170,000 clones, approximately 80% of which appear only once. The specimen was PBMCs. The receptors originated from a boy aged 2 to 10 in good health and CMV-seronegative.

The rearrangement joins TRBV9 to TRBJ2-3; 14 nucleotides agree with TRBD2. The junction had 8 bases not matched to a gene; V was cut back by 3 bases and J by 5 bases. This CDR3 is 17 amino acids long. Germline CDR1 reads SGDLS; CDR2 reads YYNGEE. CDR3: CASSETSGGAMGDTQYF. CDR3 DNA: TGTGCCAGCAGCGAGACTAGCGGGGGGGCCATGGGAGATACGCAGTATTTT.

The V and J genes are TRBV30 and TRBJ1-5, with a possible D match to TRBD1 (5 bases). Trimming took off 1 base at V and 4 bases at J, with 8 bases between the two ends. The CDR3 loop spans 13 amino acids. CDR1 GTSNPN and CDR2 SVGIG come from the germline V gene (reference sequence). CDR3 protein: CAWSASGNQPQHF. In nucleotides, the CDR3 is TGTGCCTGGAGTGCTTCAGGGAATCAGCCCCAGCATTTT.

Here the CDR3 reads CAWTLAEDNEQFF. The CDR3 DNA reads as TGTGCCTGGACACTAGCGGAGGACAATGAGCAGTTCTTC. The chain couples TRBV30 to TRBJ2-1, with 8 bases fitting TRBD2. J was trimmed by 5 bases and V by 4 bases; bases with no gene match: 4. The germline V gene has CDR1 GTSNPN and CDR2 SVGIG (reference sequence). The CDR3 runs to 13 residues.